A single sample gave rise to the 26 T cell receptor beta chains below, sequenced in a study of regulatory T cells in long-lasting Graves disease. iRepertoire HTBI primers and Arm-PCR of CDR3 regions built TCR beta libraries. TCRdb itself ran the multiplex PCR reads through MiXCR, one entry per CDR3 protein. This sample carries roughly 250,000 distinct CDR3 sequences, under 20% of them seen once, and the ten largest clones take roughly 15%. The time point here: newly diagnosed GD, antithyroid drugs for less than 3 months. PBMC-extracted RNA yielded the TCR library. The sample also formed part of further work on T cells in Graves' hyperthyroidism and ophthalmopathy.

Sequencing was performed on peripheral blood mononuclear cells (PBMCs), taken at new diagnosis, from a patient treated with antithyroid drugs. The receptors were gathered from a young woman with Graves disease.

This clonotype was detected many times. The chain joins TRBV27 to TRBJ2-1; D remains unclear. CDR1 is MNHEY, CDR2 SMNVEV, per germline (reference sequence). The CDR3 runs 12 residues. The V gene lost 5 bases and the J gene lost 5 bases, with 7 bases spanning the gap. Here the CDR3 DNA reads TGTGCCAGCAGTCTGGGGAACAATGAGCAGTTCTTC. Its protein product is CASSLGNNEQFF.

This clonotype was seen repeatedly, ten times or more. The genes are TRBV3-1 and TRBJ2-5, with 9 bases aligning to TRBD1. V lost 5 bases, J lost 1 base, and 2 bases stayed unmatched. The CDR3 is 14 residues long. Germline CDR1 reads LGHDT; CDR2 reads YNNKEL (reference sequence). CDR3 sequence reads: CASSATGGQETQYF. The CDR3 DNA follows: TGTGCCAGCAGCGCGACAGGGGGCCAAGAGACCCAGTACTTC.

About this clonotype: A read error is the likely source, as a far larger clone sits one nucleotide away. The chain couples TRBV7-2 to TRBJ2-7; the D gene could be TRBD1 or TRBD2 (6 bases each). CDR3 size: 15 residues. Germline assignment: CDR1 SGHTA and CDR2 FQGNSA. V was pared by 1 base and J by 7 bases, with 17 bases between. The CDR3 loop is CASSLEYGGRNEQYF. The CDR3 nucleotides read TGTGCCAGCAGCTTAGAGTACGGGGGCCGCAATGAGCAGTACTTC.

This clonotype has just a few counts. The missing conserved phenylalanine or tryptophan at the end of this CDR3 makes a read error likely. The V and J genes are TRBV7-6 and TRBJ2-7; 8 bases fit TRBD1. Germline values: CDR1 SGHVS, CDR2 FNYEAQ. V gave up 0 bases and J gave up 6 bases; unmatched junction bases: 10. This CDR3 is 16 amino acids long. CDR3 in DNA: TGTGCCAGCAGCTTAGCCCCCGGGACAGGAGCTGGCGAGCAGTACCTC. It encodes CASSLAPGTGAGEQYL.

Ten or more counts support this clonotype. The CDR3 sequence is CASSEAIQGSGGYTF. The DNA for the CDR3 is TGTGCCAGCAGTGAAGCCATACAGGGGTCGGGTGGCTACACCTTC. The chain recombines TRBV6-1 with TRBJ1-2; 7 positions agree with TRBD1. CDR1 is MNHNS, CDR2 SASEGT, per germline. The CDR3 length is 15 residues. V was pared by 0 bases and J by 7 bases, with 8 bases of the junction left unmatched.

At least ten counts were recorded for this clonotype. The chain recombines TRBV20-1 with TRBJ1-6; D not resolved. Germline values: CDR1 DFQATT, CDR2 SNEGSKA (reference sequence). The CDR3 has 16 residues. Deletions cut 0 bases from V and 12 bases from J, with 21 bases between. The CDR3 region is CSARDFLGPLGKPLHF. In DNA form, the CDR3 reads TGCAGTGCTAGAGATTTTCTCGGGCCTCTCGGGAAACCCCTCCACTTT.

This clonotype was seen ten or more times. This chain joins TRBV20-1 and TRBJ1-5; 7 bases align to TRBD1. This CDR3 comprises 14 residues. Trimming removed 2 bases from V and 6 bases from J; junction bases left unmatched: 7. Germline CDR1 reads DFQATT; CDR2 reads SNEGSKA (reference sequence). The CDR3 reads CSARSYEGAQPQHF. The CDR3 DNA reads TGCAGTGCTAGATCCTATGAGGGGGCTCAGCCCCAGCATTTT.

This clonotype was counted many times. CDR3 amino acids: CASSRGLVDDTGELFF. The CDR3 DNA sequence: TGTGCCAGCTCACGGGGACTGGTGGACGACACCGGGGAGCTGTTTTTT. The chain employs TRBV18 and TRBJ2-2, with D tentatively TRBD2 (6 bases). Germline CDR1 is KGHSH and CDR2 is LQKENI. The CDR3 runs 16 residues. Trimming shortened V by 4 bases and J by 3 bases, and 15 bases separated the two germline ends.

This clonotype has a count of ten or more. The genes are TRBV20-1 and TRBJ1-2; 11 nucleotides align to TRBD1. The CDR3 length is 15 residues. V was pared by 0 bases and J by 5 bases, with 5 bases of the junction left unmatched. Germline V CDR1 and CDR2: DFQATT, SNEGSKA (reference sequence). The DNA of the CDR3 is TGCAGTGCTAGAGAACCATGGGACAGGGGGTATGGCTACACCTTC. Protein product: CSAREPWDRGYGYTF.

The chain is built from TRBV12-3 or TRBV12-4 and TRBJ2-3, with D maybe TRBD1 (6 bases). The J call may be wrong; the DNA end is better matched by TRBJ1-5. The CDR3 runs to 12 residues. The CDR3 sequence: CASNHRADTQHF. CDR3 nucleotides: TGTGCCAGCAATCACAGGGCGGATACGCAGCATTTT.

This clonotype was counted at least ten times. J is TRBJ1-2 and V is TRBV18; the match to TRBD1 covers 7 bases. Unmatched junction bases numbered 3, after V lost 4 bases and J lost 7 bases. The germline CDR1 and CDR2 sequences are KGHSH and LQKENI. The CDR3 is 12 amino acids. CDR3 residues: CASSLGGFGYTF. The DNA for the CDR3 is TGTGCCAGCTCACTAGGGGGCTTTGGCTACACCTTC.

This clonotype was seen ten or more times. The chain employs TRBV5-1 and TRBJ1-3; no firm D call. Per germline, CDR1 SGHRS and CDR2 YFSETQ. The CDR3 loop spans 15 amino acids. V was cut by 0 bases and J by 6 bases, with 13 bases left in between. The CDR3 region has the DNA TGCGCCAGCAGCTTGGTAGGCAGGCAGGAAAACACCATATATTTT. Its translation: CASSLVGRQENTIYF.

This clonotype was found many times. This chain joins TRBV2 and TRBJ1-4, with D possibly being TRBD1 (5 bases). Germline-derived CDR1 and CDR2 are SNHLY and FYNNEI. The CDR3 runs 13 residues. The V end lost 3 bases, the J end lost 7 bases, and 9 bases lay between the germline ends. The CDR3 nucleotides are TGTGCCAGCAGTGACGGGGACGGTGAAAAACTGTTTTTT. It translates to CASSDGDGEKLFF.

At least ten counts were recorded for this clonotype. The chain uses TRBV7-3 and TRBJ2-5, with D perhaps TRBD2 (6 bases). V was shortened by 5 bases and J by 0 bases, with 13 bases between the two germline ends. There are 15 residues in the CDR3. Germline V gene sequence: CDR1 SGHTA, CDR2 FQGTGA. The CDR3 bases are TGTGCCAGCAGCCCCAGCTTAGCGGACCAAGAGACCCAGTACTTC. Residues: CASSPSLADQETQYF.

There are many counts of this clonotype. The gene calls are TRBV2 and TRBJ2-1; perhaps TRBD2 as D (5 bases). V was shortened by 6 bases and J by 9 bases, with 6 bases between the two germline ends. This CDR3 is built from 10 residues. Germline V gene sequence: CDR1 SNHLY, CDR2 FYNNEI. This CDR3 reads CASRGSEQFF. In nucleotides, the CDR3 is TGTGCCAGCAGGGGGAGTGAGCAGTTCTTC.

The chain couples TRBV6-1 to TRBJ2-2, with D possibly matching TRBD1 (6 bases). The CDR3 spans 16 residues. Germline loops: CDR1 MNHNS, CDR2 SASEGT. V was cut by 5 bases and J by 1 base, with 14 bases left in between. CDR3 residues: CASSLWTDRNTGELFF. The CDR3 DNA sequence: TGTGCCAGCAGTCTATGGACAGACCGGAACACCGGGGAGCTGTTTTTT.

This clonotype was observed many times. The genes are TRBV2 and TRBJ2-5, with TRBD2 matching 9 bases. CDR3 length: 16 amino acids. The junction had 10 bases not matched to a gene; V was cut back by 3 bases and J by 5 bases. Germline V gives CDR1 SNHLY, CDR2 FYNNEI. The CDR3 is CASSEGTSTFGETQYF. The CDR3 DNA reads as TGTGCCAGCAGTGAGGGGACTAGCACGTTTGGGGAGACCCAGTACTTC.

The chain links TRBV18 to TRBJ1-3; D uncertain. V lost 6 bases to trimming and J lost 4 bases, with 7 bases between them. Germline lookup yields CDR1 KGHSH and CDR2 LQKENI. The CDR3 length is 12 residues. CDR3 region: CASSPDGNTIYF. CDR3 bases: TGTGCCAGCTCCCCGGACGGAAACACCATATATTTT.

V and J are TRBV6-2 or TRBV6-3 and TRBJ2-5; 9 bases are a match to TRBD1. V shed 8 bases, J shed 4 bases, and the junction held 5 bases outside the gene matches. Germline-derived CDR1 and CDR2 are MNHEY and SVGEGT. The length of the CDR3 is 13 residues. The CDR3 DNA reads as TGTGCCAGCCGGACAGGGGACACAGAGACCCAGTACTTC. This translates into CASRTGDTETQYF.

Many counts were recorded for this clonotype. One end of the junction fails to match germline, which may point to a read error. The chain couples TRBV5-1 to TRBJ1-5, with a weak D call TRBD1 (5 bases). CDR3 length equals 15 residues. The germline gives CDR1 SGHRS, CDR2 YFSETQ. Here the CDR3 reads CASSLEGGGNQPQHF. The CDR3 nucleotides read TGTGCCAGCAGCTTGGAGGGCGGGGGAAATCAGCCCCAGCATTTT.

A remark on this clonotype: This could be a read error, since a much larger clone is one nucleotide away. The chain employs TRBV6-2 or TRBV6-3 and TRBJ2-4; no clear D. CDR1 and CDR2 (germline): MNHEY, SVGEGT. Trimming cost V 5 bases and J 2 bases, with 13 bases left between them. This CDR3 spans 15 amino acids. In DNA, the CDR3 is TGTGCCAGCAGTGAACTTAGAGGAACCAAAAACATTCAGTACTTC. The encoded protein is CASSELRGTKNIQYF.

This clonotype occurred a few times. A read error is possible here, since a much larger clone lies one base away. The chain recombines TRBV7-9 with TRBJ1-1; unclear D gene. The CDR3 has 16 amino acids. Trimming took off 1 base at V and 4 bases at J, with 16 bases between the two ends. Per germline, CDR1 SEHNR and CDR2 FQNEAQ (reference sequence). The CDR3 region is CASSLVSRTKSTEAFF. CDR3 nucleotide sequence: TGTGCCAGCAGCTTAGTAAGCCGTACGAAGAGCACTGAAGCTTTCTTT.

The V call is TRBV6-1, the J call TRBJ2-7; 13 bases agree with TRBD2. V shed 5 bases and J 3 bases; nucleotides not matched to a gene: 10. In germline, CDR1 is MNHNS, CDR2 SASEGT. The CDR3 runs to 17 residues. The DNA of the CDR3 is TGTGCCAGCAGTAGATACCCCGGGACTAGCGGGAACTACGAGCAGTACTTC. Residues: CASSRYPGTSGNYEQYF.

In this sample, this clonotype turned up many times. The V call is TRBV20-1, the J call TRBJ1-1; 7 positions agree with TRBD1. Trimming cost V 5 bases and J 5 bases; bases outside gene matches: 8. Germline V gives CDR1 DFQATT, CDR2 SNEGSKA (reference sequence). The CDR3 consists of 13 residues. CDR3 DNA sequence: TGCAGTGCTGCCCGACAGGGAATGACTGAAGCTTTCTTT. The encoded protein is CSAARQGMTEAFF.

In its sample, this clonotype was seen a few times. V usage is TRBV4-1 and J usage is TRBJ2-6; TRBD1 aligns across 8 bases. This CDR3 comprises 20 residues. Trimming removed 2 bases from V and 1 base from J; junction bases left unmatched: 13. Germline V gene sequence: CDR1 MGHRA, CDR2 YSYEKL. Written as DNA, the CDR3 is TGCGCCAGCAGCCAATCCTACAGGGGGATGATAGGGTCTGGGGCCAACGTCCTGACTTTC. Amino acid sequence: CASSQSYRGMIGSGANVLTF.

V and J are TRBV20-1 and TRBJ2-2, with D hard to call. This CDR3 is 14 amino acids long. Germline V gene data show CDR1 as DFQATT and CDR2 as SNEGSKA (reference sequence). V was shortened by 5 bases and J by 3 bases, with 13 bases between the two germline ends. The CDR3 loop reads CSARSFQYTGELFF. The DNA of the CDR3 is TGCAGTGCTCGTAGTTTCCAATACACCGGGGAGCTGTTTTTT.